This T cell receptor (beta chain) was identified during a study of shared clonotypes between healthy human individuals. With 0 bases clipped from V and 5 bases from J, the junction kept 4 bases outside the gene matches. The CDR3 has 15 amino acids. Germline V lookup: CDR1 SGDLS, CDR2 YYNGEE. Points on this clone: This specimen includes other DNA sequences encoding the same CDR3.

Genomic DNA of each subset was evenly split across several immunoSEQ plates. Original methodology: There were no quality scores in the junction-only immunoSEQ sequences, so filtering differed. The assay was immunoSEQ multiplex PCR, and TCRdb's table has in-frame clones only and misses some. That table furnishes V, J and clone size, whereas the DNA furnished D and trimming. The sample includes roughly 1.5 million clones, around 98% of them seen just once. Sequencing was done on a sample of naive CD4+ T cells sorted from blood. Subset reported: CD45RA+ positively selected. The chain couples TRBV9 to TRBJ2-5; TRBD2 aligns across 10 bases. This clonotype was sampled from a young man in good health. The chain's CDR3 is CASSVGGLARETQYF. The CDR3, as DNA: TGTGCCAGCAGCGTAGGGGGACTAGCGCGGGAGACCCAGTACTTC.